These 32 T cell receptor beta chains were all obtained from the same sample, sequenced in a study of cytomegalovirus exposure and HLA in healthy donors. It was with 60 Vbeta and 13 Jbeta primers that the PCR ran. Sequencing used immunoSEQ multiplex PCR; TCRdb keeps in-frame clones, though not all of them. The data contain around 85,000 clones, roughly 77% of them singletons. Material for sequencing was PBMCs. The receptors were gathered from a man aged 60 to 69 in good health and CMV-seronegative.

The CDR3, as DNA: TGTGCCAGCGGATTAGCGGGGGGGCCCTACAATGAGCAGTTCTTC. It yields the protein CASGLAGGPYNEQFF. The chain combines TRBV27 with TRBJ2-1, with 11 nucleotides matching TRBD2. The CDR3 is 15 amino acids. V trimming: 8 bases; J trimming: 2 bases; junction bases outside the gene matches: 5. Germline values: CDR1 MNHEY, CDR2 SMNVEV (reference sequence).

The chain joins TRBV6-6 to TRBJ2-3, with TRBD2 matching over 10 bases. The CDR3 is 16 amino acids. In germline, CDR1 is MNHNY, CDR2 SVGAGI (reference sequence). V trimming: 6 bases; J trimming: 8 bases; junction bases outside the gene matches: 14. The CDR3 loop reads CASRHSQRGGLPTQYF. CDR3 DNA sequence: TGTGCCAGCAGACACTCTCAGCGGGGGGGCCTTCCTACGCAGTATTTT.

The chain employs TRBV11-3 and TRBJ1-4; TRBD1 might be the D (6 bases). With 5 bases removed from V and 10 bases from J, the gap between germline ends came to 14 bases. Germline CDR1 reads SGHNT; CDR2 reads YENEEA. CDR3 length equals 13 residues. CDR3 region: CASSLNREGKLFF. The CDR3 region has the DNA TGTGCCAGCAGCCTCAACAGGGAAGGAAAACTGTTTTTT.

This chain links TRBV7-2 with TRBJ2-1; no firm D call. The CDR3 spans 14 residues. Germline V gives CDR1 SGHTA, CDR2 FQGNSA. Trimming cost V 0 bases and J 7 bases, with 10 bases left between them. DNA of the CDR3: TGTGCCAGCAGCTTAGCGAGGAACCAGAATGAGCAGTTCTTC. It yields the protein CASSLARNQNEQFF.

The genes are TRBV5-1 and TRBJ2-2; D unclear. V lost 4 bases and J 3 bases, leaving 13 bases between the germline ends. The germline CDR1 and CDR2 sequences are SGHRS and YFSETQ. The CDR3 is 15 amino acids. Written as DNA, the CDR3 is TGCGCCAGCAGCCCGTCGGTCGGAGACACCGGGGAGCTGTTTTTT. Protein product: CASSPSVGDTGELFF.

This clone was observed once. The gene calls are TRBV7-9 and TRBJ2-7; TRBD2 agrees at 12 bases. Germline assignment: CDR1 SEHNR and CDR2 FQNEAQ (reference sequence). CDR3 size: 13 residues. Written as DNA, the CDR3 is TGTTCCACCCCCGGGACTAGCGGGCCCGAGCAGTACTTC. Protein: CSTPGTSGPEQYF.

This clone is a singleton in its sample. This chain joins TRBV5-1 and TRBJ2-1; TRBD2 agrees at 7 bases. Germline V lookup: CDR1 SGHRS, CDR2 YFSETQ. This CDR3 is 13 amino acids long. Trimming took 7 bases from V and 8 from J; bases not matched to a gene: 9. The DNA for the CDR3 is TGCGCCAGCGGACTAGAAGGGTCGGATGAGCAGTTCTTC. It specifies CASGLEGSDEQFF. Filled out from reference TRBV5-1 and TRBJ2-1, the complete variable domain reads KAGVTQTPRYLIKTRGQQVTLSCSPISGHRSVSWYQQTPGQGLQFLFEYFSETQRNKGNFPGRFSGRQFSNSRSEMNVSTLELGDSALYLCASGLEGSDEQFFGPGTRLTVL.

The gene calls are TRBV2 and TRBJ1-3; a weak D match, TRBD1 (6 bases). V lost 1 base and J lost 3, with 16 bases in between. This CDR3 is built from 17 residues. The germline V gene encodes CDR1 SNHLY and CDR2 FYNNEI. The CDR3 loop reads CASSEGQATFFGNTIYF. The CDR3 DNA is TGTGCCAGCAGTGAAGGACAGGCGACGTTCTTTGGAAACACCATATATTTT.

The chain links TRBV5-1 to TRBJ1-1; maybe TRBD1 (5 bases). Germline V lookup: CDR1 SGHRS, CDR2 YFSETQ. The V gene lost 5 bases and the J gene lost 4 bases, with 12 bases spanning the gap. This CDR3 contains 13 residues. CDR3 nucleotides: TGCGCCAGCAGGGGACTGACGGGCACTGAAGCTTTCTTT. It encodes CASRGLTGTEAFF.

This chain uses TRBV30 with TRBJ2-2; D is undetermined. CDR3 size: 13 residues. Deletions cut 2 bases from V and 1 base from J, with 5 bases between. Per germline, CDR1 GTSNPN and CDR2 SVGIG (reference sequence). CDR3 sequence (DNA): TGTGCCTGGAGTAACGGGAACACCGGGGAGCTGTTTTTT. Protein sequence: CAWSNGNTGELFF.

This chain links TRBV5-1 with TRBJ2-1; 7 nucleotides line up with TRBD2. Germline V gene lookup returns CDR1 SGHRS and CDR2 YFSETQ. The CDR3 is 14 amino acids. V lost 0 bases to trimming and J lost 8 bases; unmatched junction nucleotides: 5. CDR3 sequence (DNA): TGCGCCAGCAGCTTGGGACTAGCAATCGATGAGCAGTTCTTC. This encodes CASSLGLAIDEQFF. The full variable domain, in which reference TRBV5-1 and TRBJ2-1 provide the parts outside the CDR3, is KAGVTQTPRYLIKTRGQQVTLSCSPISGHRSVSWYQQTPGQGLQFLFEYFSETQRNKGNFPGRFSGRQFSNSRSEMNVSTLELGDSALYLCASSLGLAIDEQFFGPGTRLTVL.

V gene TRBV6-1 combines with J gene TRBJ2-5, with D perhaps TRBD2 (6 bases). Trimming left V 7 bases short and J 4 bases short, with 16 bases between. The CDR3 is made up of 14 amino acids. Germline V gives CDR1 MNHNS, CDR2 SASEGT. This CDR3 is CASMFGGAGETQYF. DNA for the CDR3: TGTGCCAGCATGTTTGGAGGGGCGGGAGAGACCCAGTACTTC.

The rearrangement joins TRBV2 to TRBJ2-7; 8 bases line up with TRBD1. Germline CDR1 SNHLY, CDR2 FYNNEI. V shed 5 bases and J 5 bases; nucleotides not matched to a gene: 8. This CDR3 comprises 14 residues. Written as DNA, the CDR3 is TGTGCCAGCAGTCGCCAGGGGGCCTATGACGAGCAGTACTTC. Protein: CASSRQGAYDEQYF.

The CDR3 region has the DNA TGTGCCAGCAGCCTTGGACAGGGGACCACTGAAGCTTTCTTT. Its protein is CASSLGQGTTEAFF. V is TRBV7-9 and J is TRBJ1-1; 9 bases are a match to TRBD1. J gave up 4 bases and V 5 bases, and 5 bases lay outside the gene matches. CDR3 length: 14 residues. Germline CDR1 reads SEHNR; CDR2 reads FQNEAQ (reference sequence).

The chain combines TRBV14 with TRBJ1-6, with D tentatively TRBD1 (5 bases). CDR1 and CDR2 (germline): SGHDN, FVKESK. CDR3 size: 14 residues. V lost 1 base to trimming and J lost 8 bases, with 9 bases between them. Here the CDR3 DNA reads TGTGCCAGCAGCCAAGCTTTAGGGGATTCACCCCTCCACTTT. Amino acids: CASSQALGDSPLHF.

The rearrangement uses TRBV7-6 and TRBJ2-1, with D perhaps TRBD1 (6 bases). The V end lost 1 base, the J end lost 0 bases, and 13 bases lay between the germline ends. The germline V gene encodes CDR1 SGHVS and CDR2 FNYEAQ. The CDR3 runs to 17 residues. CDR3 DNA sequence: TGTGCCAGCAGCTTAGTTTTAGGACAGCTCTCCTACAATGAGCAGTTCTTC. This encodes CASSLVLGQLSYNEQFF.

This clone occurred once. The chain uses TRBV9 and TRBJ2-3; no clear D. The length of the CDR3 is 14 residues. The germline V gene encodes CDR1 SGDLS and CDR2 YYNGEE. Trimming cost V 0 bases and J 8 bases, with 13 bases left between them. The CDR3 sequence is CASSVDLFPGTQYF. The CDR3 nucleotides read TGTGCCAGCAGCGTAGATTTGTTCCCAGGTACGCAGTATTTT.

V and J are TRBV19 and TRBJ1-1, with D possibly TRBD1 on 5 matching bases. Deletions cut 5 bases from V and 7 bases from J, with 17 bases between. Germline V lookup: CDR1 LNHDA, CDR2 SQIVND (reference sequence). There are 14 residues in the CDR3. The CDR3 coding sequence is TGTGCCAGTAGTTTCCTCCCGGGGGTTGGTGAAGCTTTCTTT. Protein product: CASSFLPGVGEAFF.

The genes are TRBV19 and TRBJ2-1; 9 nucleotides align to TRBD2. The CDR3 loop spans 19 amino acids. Germline values: CDR1 LNHDA, CDR2 SQIVND (reference sequence). Trimming at V came to 4 bases and at J to 0 bases, leaving 13 bases not matched to a gene. DNA for the CDR3: TGTGCCAGTAGTACAAAAACTAGCGGGCGGAATACCTCCTACAATGAGCAGTTCTTC. This sequence encodes CASSTKTSGRNTSYNEQFF. The complete variable domain, with remaining parts taken from reference TRBV19 and TRBJ2-1, reads DGGITQSPKYLFRKEGQNVTLSCEQNLNHDAMYWYRQDPGQGLRLIYYSQIVNDFQKGDIAEGYSVSREKKESFPLTVTSAQKNPTAFYLCASSTKTSGRNTSYNEQFFGPGTRLTVL.

The V and J genes are TRBV5-6 and TRBJ2-7, with 7 positions matching TRBD2. The CDR3 loop spans 15 amino acids. V was pared by 7 bases and J by 0 bases, with 10 bases of the junction left unmatched. Germline V lookup: CDR1 SGHDT, CDR2 YYEEEE. The CDR3 sequence: CASGRKAGISYEQYF. CDR3 bases: TGTGCCAGCGGCCGAAAAGCGGGGATCTCCTACGAGCAGTACTTC. Variable domain in full (rest from reference TRBV5-6 and TRBJ2-7): DAGVTQSPTHLIKTRGQQVTLRCSPKSGHDTVSWYQQALGQGPQFIFQYYEEEERQRGNFPDRFSGHQFPNYSSELNVNALLLGDSALYLCASGRKAGISYEQYFGPGTRLTVT.

This clone was seen a handful of times. The chain is built from TRBV6-5 and TRBJ2-7, with a tentative D call TRBD2 (6 bases). V was pared by 5 bases and J by 7 bases, with 18 bases between. The CDR3 contains 14 residues. Germline V gene lookup returns CDR1 MNHEY and CDR2 SVGAGI. The CDR3 coding sequence is TGTGCCAGCAGTGCAGCTGGGGGGTGGGGGGAGCAGTACTTC. It yields the protein CASSAAGGWGEQYF.

The chain couples TRBV4-1 to TRBJ2-5; 10 bases are a match to TRBD1. With the DNA end fitting TRBJ2-7 better, the J assignment may be wrong. The germline gives CDR1 MGHRA, CDR2 YSYEKL. CDR3 length: 14 residues. This CDR3 is CASSHDRGPYEQYF. CDR3 nucleotides: TGCGCCAGCAGCCACGACAGGGGGCCCTACGAGCAGTACTTC.

The gene calls are TRBV6-4 and TRBJ1-2; 8 bases are a match to TRBD1. The CDR3 length is 18 residues. The J segment lost 1 base and the V segment lost 5 bases, leaving 15 bases of the junction unmatched. Germline CDR1 MRHNA, CDR2 SNTAGT. The CDR3 is CASSPRVGADRDNYGYTF. The CDR3 DNA is TGTGCCAGCAGTCCCCGGGTGGGCGCGGACAGGGATAACTATGGCTACACCTTC.

The V and J genes are TRBV12-5 and TRBJ2-3; D unresolved. Looked up from germline, CDR1 is LGHNT and CDR2 is FRNRAP. The V end lost 4 bases, the J end lost 2 bases, and 16 bases lay between the germline ends. This CDR3 region has 16 residues. This chain's CDR3 is CASGSLPAGLTDTQYF. CDR3 in DNA: TGTGCTAGTGGTTCCCTCCCCGCAGGTCTCACAGATACGCAGTATTTT.

V is TRBV5-1 and J is TRBJ2-5; TRBD2 aligns across 7 bases. V was pared by 4 bases and J by 2 bases, with 11 bases of the junction left unmatched. The CDR3 length is 16 residues. From germline, CDR1 is SGHRS and CDR2 YFSETQ. The CDR3 protein is CASSLPSGAPQETQYF. The CDR3 DNA reads TGCGCCAGCAGCCTCCCAAGCGGGGCACCACAAGAGACCCAGTACTTC.

The chain carries TRBV5-5 and TRBJ1-2; 11 bases match TRBD1. The V and J ends lost 3 bases and 3 bases, in that order; junction bases with no gene match: 4. In germline, CDR1 is SGHKS, CDR2 YYEKEE (reference sequence). The CDR3 is made up of 15 amino acids. This chain's CDR3 is CASSSGQGAHYGYTF. The CDR3 bases are TGTGCCAGCAGCTCTGGACAGGGGGCACACTATGGCTACACCTTC.

The gene calls are TRBV14 and TRBJ1-1; 8 bases are a match to TRBD1. V lost 2 bases, J lost 4 bases, and 6 bases stayed unmatched. This CDR3 is built from 15 residues. The germline gives CDR1 SGHDN, CDR2 FVKESK. This CDR3 reads CASSQYRTGSTEAFF. The CDR3 DNA reads as TGTGCCAGCAGCCAATACCGGACAGGGAGCACTGAAGCTTTCTTT.

The CDR3 loop is CASSEDWRTGVLTGELFF. The CDR3 nucleotides are TGTGCCAGCAGTGAAGATTGGCGGACAGGGGTCCTCACCGGGGAGCTGTTTTTT. The chain links TRBV6-1 to TRBJ2-2, with 9 bases matching TRBD1. Germline CDR1 and CDR2: MNHNS and SASEGT. V shed 1 base, J shed 4 bases, and the junction held 10 bases outside the gene matches. The CDR3 consists of 18 residues.

The chain has TRBV9 and TRBJ2-7, with D tentatively TRBD2 (6 bases). Trimming left V 0 bases short and J 4 bases short, with 14 bases between. The CDR3 contains 15 residues. Germline CDR1 reads SGDLS; CDR2 reads YYNGEE. CDR3 loop: CASSVEGGTVYEQYF. In DNA form, the CDR3 reads TGTGCCAGCAGCGTAGAGGGCGGGACCGTTTACGAGCAGTACTTC.

The chain links TRBV12-5 to TRBJ1-6; 7 bases align to TRBD1. This CDR3 is 14 amino acids long. Germline lookup yields CDR1 LGHNT and CDR2 FRNRAP. The J segment lost 7 bases and the V segment lost 6 bases, leaving 6 bases of the junction unmatched. Written as DNA, the CDR3 is TGTGCTAGTGGGAAGGGGACAGAGAATTCACCCCTCCACTTT. Translating it yields CASGKGTENSPLHF.

This rearrangement joins TRBV16 to TRBJ1-1; D uncertain. V gave up 4 bases and J gave up 5 bases, with 14 bases separating them. The germline V gene has CDR1 KGHSY and CDR2 FQNENV. The CDR3 contains 14 residues. This CDR3 is CASSPVSGDTEAFF. The CDR3 nucleotides are TGTGCCAGCAGCCCCGTCAGCGGTGATACTGAAGCTTTCTTT.

This chain connects TRBV4-2 to TRBJ1-2, with no clear D. CDR1 LGHNA and CDR2 YNFKEQ come from the germline V gene. Deletions cut 0 bases from V and 3 bases from J, with 8 bases between. This CDR3 spans 14 amino acids. In DNA form, the CDR3 reads TGTGCCAGCAGCCAAGATCAGGCAGACTATGGCTACACCTTC. This translates into CASSQDQADYGYTF.